The 7 T cell receptor beta chains in this list originate from one sample, sequenced in a study of cytomegalovirus exposure and HLA in healthy donors. Use of 60 Vbeta and 13 Jbeta primers characterized the PCR. TCRdb's table, derived via immunoSEQ multiplex PCR, lists solely in-frame clones and lacks some. The table has 100,000 or so clones, around 74% seen once. Sequences were obtained from PBMCs. The source is a young man in good health and CMV-seropositive.

The V gene is TRBV7-2, the J gene TRBJ2-2; possible D gene TRBD2, 6 bases. CDR3 length: 14 amino acids. Germline CDR1 reads SGHTA; CDR2 reads FQGNSA. V was shortened by 10 bases and J by 4 bases, with 16 bases between the two germline ends. The CDR3 here is CATKRAGRTGELFF. The DNA of the CDR3 is TGTGCCACGAAGAGGGCGGGGCGCACCGGGGAGCTGTTTTTT.

This clone has just a few counts. This chain connects TRBV11-2 to TRBJ2-7, with TRBD2 as a possible D gene (6 bases). Germline CDR1 and CDR2: SGHAT and FQNNGV. The CDR3 loop spans 12 amino acids. V shed 5 bases and J shed 2 bases, with 7 bases lying between them. CDR3 sequence reads: CASSPGAYEQYF. In nucleotides, the CDR3 is TGTGCCAGCAGCCCGGGGGCCTACGAGCAGTACTTC. Combining the CDR3 with reference TRBV11-2 and TRBJ2-7 gives the whole variable domain EAGVAQSPRYKIIEKRQSVAFWCNPISGHATLYWYQQILGQGPKLLIQFQNNGVVDDSQLPKDRFSAERLKGVDSTLKIQPAKLEDSAVYLCASSPGAYEQYFGPGTRLTVT.

This chain connects TRBV7-6 to TRBJ2-2; weak D call: TRBD2 (6 bases). Germline V CDR1 and CDR2: SGHVS, FNYEAQ. The ends were cut back, 5 bases at V and 2 bases at J, with 12 bases in the middle. This CDR3 spans 15 amino acids. CDR3 sequence reads: CASSPGTRNTGELFF. The CDR3 bases are TGTGCCAGCAGCCCCGGGACTCGCAACACCGGGGAGCTGTTTTTT.

The rearrangement uses TRBV4-1 and TRBJ1-1; D is possibly TRBD1 (5 bases). CDR1 and CDR2 (germline): MGHRA, YSYEKL. The CDR3 has 16 residues. Trimming removed 0 bases from V and 6 bases from J, with 17 bases in between. The CDR3 nucleotides are TGCGCCAGCAGCCAAGACCGAGGCAGGGTAAGGCCTGAAGCTTTCTTT. This sequence encodes CASSQDRGRVRPEAFF.

This clone was recorded only once. The DNA for the CDR3 is TGTGCCAGCAGCGTAGCTGGACTAGCGGGGGGGGACTCCTACAATGAGCAGTTCTTC. Its translation is CASSVAGLAGGDSYNEQFF. This chain links TRBV9 with TRBJ2-1, with 15 bases matching TRBD2. Trimming removed 0 bases from V and 0 bases from J; junction bases left unmatched: 4. Germline V CDR1 and CDR2: SGDLS, YYNGEE. There are 19 residues in the CDR3.

The CDR3 DNA sequence: TGTGCCAGCAGTGAAACGGGCCTGGACAGGGCCTATGGCTACACCTTC. Translating gives CASSETGLDRAYGYTF. The chain employs TRBV6-1 and TRBJ1-2; 8 positions match TRBD1. This CDR3 comprises 16 residues. The ends lost 2 bases at V and 4 bases at J; junction bases unmatched: 9. The germline V gene has CDR1 MNHNS and CDR2 SASEGT.

This clone showed up just once. The CDR3 region is CASSLVLRTGRHYEQYF. Here the CDR3 DNA reads TGTGCCAGCAGTTTAGTGTTACGGACAGGGAGACACTACGAGCAGTACTTC. This chain uses TRBV28 with TRBJ2-5; 8 nucleotides agree with TRBD1. Matching the DNA end better, TRBJ2-7 makes the J call doubtful. CDR3 length: 17 residues. CDR1 and CDR2 (germline): MDHEN, SYDVKM.